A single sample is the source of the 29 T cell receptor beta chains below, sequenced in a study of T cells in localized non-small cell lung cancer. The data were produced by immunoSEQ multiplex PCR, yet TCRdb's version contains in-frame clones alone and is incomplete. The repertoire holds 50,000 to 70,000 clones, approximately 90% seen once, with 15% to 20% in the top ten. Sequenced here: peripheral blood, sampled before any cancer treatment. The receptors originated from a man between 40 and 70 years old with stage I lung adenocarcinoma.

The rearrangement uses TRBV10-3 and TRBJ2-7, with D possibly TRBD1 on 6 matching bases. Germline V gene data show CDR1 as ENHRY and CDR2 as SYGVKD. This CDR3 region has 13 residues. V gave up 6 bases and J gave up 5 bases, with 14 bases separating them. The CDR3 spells CAISAGQHHEQYF. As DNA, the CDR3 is TGTGCCATCAGCGCCGGACAGCACCACGAGCAGTACTTC.

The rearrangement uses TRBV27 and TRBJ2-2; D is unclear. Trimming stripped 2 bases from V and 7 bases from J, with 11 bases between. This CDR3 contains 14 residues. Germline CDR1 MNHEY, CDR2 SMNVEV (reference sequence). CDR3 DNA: TGTGCCAGCAGTTTAACCTTCTCCAGCGGGGAGCTGTTTTTT. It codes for CASSLTFSSGELFF.

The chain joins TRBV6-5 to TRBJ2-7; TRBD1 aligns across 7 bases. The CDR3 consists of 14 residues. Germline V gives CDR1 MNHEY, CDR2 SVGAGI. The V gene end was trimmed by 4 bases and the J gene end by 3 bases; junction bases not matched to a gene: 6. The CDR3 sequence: CASSLTGDHYEQYF. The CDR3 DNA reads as TGTGCCAGCAGTTTAACAGGGGACCACTACGAGCAGTACTTC.

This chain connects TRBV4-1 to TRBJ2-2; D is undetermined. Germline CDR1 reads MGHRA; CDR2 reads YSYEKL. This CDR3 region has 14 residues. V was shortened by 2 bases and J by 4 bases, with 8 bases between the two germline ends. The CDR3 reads CASSQKVGTGELFF. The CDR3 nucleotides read TGCGCCAGCAGCCAAAAGGTCGGCACCGGGGAGCTGTTTTTT.

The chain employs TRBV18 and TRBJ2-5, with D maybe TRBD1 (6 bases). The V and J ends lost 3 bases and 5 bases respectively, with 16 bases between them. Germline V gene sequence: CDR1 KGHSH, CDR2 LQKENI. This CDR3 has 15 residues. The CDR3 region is CASSPARQGLETQYF. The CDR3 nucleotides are TGTGCCAGCTCACCGGCCAGGCAGGGGCTGGAGACCCAGTACTTC. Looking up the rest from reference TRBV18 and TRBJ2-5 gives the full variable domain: NAGVMQNPRHLVRRRGQEARLRCSPMKGHSHVYWYRQLPEEGLKFMVYLQKENIIDESGMPKERFSAEFPKEGPSILRIQQVVRGDSAAYFCASSPARQGLETQYFGPGTRLLVL.

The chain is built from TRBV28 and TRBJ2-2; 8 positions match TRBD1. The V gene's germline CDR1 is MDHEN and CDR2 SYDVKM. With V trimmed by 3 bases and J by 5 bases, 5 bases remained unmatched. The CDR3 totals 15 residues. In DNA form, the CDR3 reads TGTGCCAGCAGTTTGCCAGGGGGCAATACCGGGGAGCTGTTTTTT. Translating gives CASSLPGGNTGELFF.

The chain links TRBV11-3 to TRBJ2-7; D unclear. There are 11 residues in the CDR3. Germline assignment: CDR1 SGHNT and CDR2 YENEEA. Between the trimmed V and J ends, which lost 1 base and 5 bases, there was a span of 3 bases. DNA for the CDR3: TGTGCCAGCAGCTTAGCCCACGAGCAGTACTTC. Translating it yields CASSLAHEQYF. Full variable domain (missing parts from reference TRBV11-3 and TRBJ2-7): EAGVVQSPRYKIIEKKQPVAFWCNPISGHNTLYWYLQNLGQGPELLIRYENEEAVDDSQLPKDRFSAERLKGVDSTLKIQPAELGDSAVYLCASSLAHEQYFGPGTRLTVT.

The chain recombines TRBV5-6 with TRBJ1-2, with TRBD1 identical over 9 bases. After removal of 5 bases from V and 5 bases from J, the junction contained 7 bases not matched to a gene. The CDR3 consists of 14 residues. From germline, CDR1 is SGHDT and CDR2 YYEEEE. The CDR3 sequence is CASSPGQGNYGYTF. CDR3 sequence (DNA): TGTGCCAGCAGTCCCGGACAGGGGAATTATGGCTACACCTTC.

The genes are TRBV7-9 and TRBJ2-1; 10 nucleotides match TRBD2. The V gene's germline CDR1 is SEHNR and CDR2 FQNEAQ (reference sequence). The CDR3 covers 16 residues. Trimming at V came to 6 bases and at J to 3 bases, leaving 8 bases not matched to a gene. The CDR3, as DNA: TGTGCCAGCAGACCGCGGACTAGCGGTAACTACAATGAGCAGTTCTTC. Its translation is CASRPRTSGNYNEQFF.

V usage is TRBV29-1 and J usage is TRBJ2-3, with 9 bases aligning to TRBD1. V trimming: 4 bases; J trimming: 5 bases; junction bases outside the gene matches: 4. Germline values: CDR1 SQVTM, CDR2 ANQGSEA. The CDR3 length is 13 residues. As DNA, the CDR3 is TGCAGCGTTGGGACAGGGGAGGTAGATACGCAGTATTTT. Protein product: CSVGTGEVDTQYF.

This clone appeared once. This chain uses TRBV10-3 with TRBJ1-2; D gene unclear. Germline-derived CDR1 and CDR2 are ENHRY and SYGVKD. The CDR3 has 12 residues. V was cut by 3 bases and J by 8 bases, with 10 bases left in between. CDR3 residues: CAISEYEYGYTF. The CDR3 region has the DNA TGTGCCATCAGTGAATACGAATACGGCTACACCTTC.

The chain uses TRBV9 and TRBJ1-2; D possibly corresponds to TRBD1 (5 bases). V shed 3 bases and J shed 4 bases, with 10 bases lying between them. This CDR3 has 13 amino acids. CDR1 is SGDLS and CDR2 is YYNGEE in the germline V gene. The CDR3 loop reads CASSAQGTYGYTF. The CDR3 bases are TGTGCCAGCAGCGCTCAGGGAACCTATGGCTACACCTTC.

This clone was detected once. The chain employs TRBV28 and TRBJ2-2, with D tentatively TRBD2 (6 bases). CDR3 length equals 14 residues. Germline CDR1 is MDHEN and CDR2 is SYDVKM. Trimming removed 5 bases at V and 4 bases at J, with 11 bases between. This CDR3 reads CASSQGLLTGELFF. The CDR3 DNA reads TGTGCCAGCAGTCAAGGACTACTCACCGGGGAGCTGTTTTTT.

CDR3 coding DNA: TGTGCCTGGGCTCAGGACAGGGGTTGGGGCTACACCTTC. Translating it yields CAWAQDRGWGYTF. The chain links TRBV30 to TRBJ1-2, with TRBD1 matching over 9 bases. V gave up 5 bases and J gave up 8 bases; unmatched junction bases: 9. The V gene's germline CDR1 is GTSNPN and CDR2 SVGIG (reference sequence). This CDR3 comprises 13 residues.

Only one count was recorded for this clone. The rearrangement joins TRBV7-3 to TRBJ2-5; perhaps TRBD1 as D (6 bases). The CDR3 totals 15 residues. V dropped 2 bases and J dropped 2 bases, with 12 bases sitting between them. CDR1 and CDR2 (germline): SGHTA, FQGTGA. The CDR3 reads CASSLGGRGQETQYF. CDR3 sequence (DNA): TGTGCCAGCAGCTTAGGGGGTAGGGGGCAAGAGACCCAGTACTTC. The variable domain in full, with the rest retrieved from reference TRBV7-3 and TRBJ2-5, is GAGVSQTPSNKVTEKGKYVELRCDPISGHTALYWYRQSLGQGPEFLIYFQGTGAADDSGLPNDRFFAVRPEGSVSTLKIQRTERGDSAVYLCASSLGGRGQETQYFGPGTRLLVL.

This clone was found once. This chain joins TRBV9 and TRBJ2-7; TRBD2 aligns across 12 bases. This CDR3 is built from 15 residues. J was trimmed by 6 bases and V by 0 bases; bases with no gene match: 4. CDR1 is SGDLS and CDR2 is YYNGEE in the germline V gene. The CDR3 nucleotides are TGTGCCAGCAGCGTAGGACTAGCGGGAGTTTTCGAGCAGTACTTC. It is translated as CASSVGLAGVFEQYF.

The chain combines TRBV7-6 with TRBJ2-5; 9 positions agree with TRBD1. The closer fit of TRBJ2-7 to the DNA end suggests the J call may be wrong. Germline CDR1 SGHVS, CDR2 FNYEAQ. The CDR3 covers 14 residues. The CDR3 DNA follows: TGTGCCAGCAGCCCAAAGGGACAGGGAGACGAGCAGTACTTC. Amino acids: CASSPKGQGDEQYF.

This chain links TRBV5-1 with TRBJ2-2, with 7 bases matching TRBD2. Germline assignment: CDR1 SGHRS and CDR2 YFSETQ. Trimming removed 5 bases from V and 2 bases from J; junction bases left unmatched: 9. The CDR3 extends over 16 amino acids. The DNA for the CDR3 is TGCGCCAGCAGAACACAGCGGGACGTTAACACCGGGGAGCTGTTTTTT. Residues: CASRTQRDVNTGELFF.

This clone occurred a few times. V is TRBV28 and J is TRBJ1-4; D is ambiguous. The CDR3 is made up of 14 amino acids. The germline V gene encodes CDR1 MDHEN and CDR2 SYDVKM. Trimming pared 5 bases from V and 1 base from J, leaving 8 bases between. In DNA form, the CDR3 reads TGTGCCAGCAGTGTTTCTCAAACTAATGAAAAACTGTTTTTT. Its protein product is CASSVSQTNEKLFF. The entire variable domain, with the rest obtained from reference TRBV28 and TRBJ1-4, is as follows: DVKVTQSSRYLVKRTGEKVFLECVQDMDHENMFWYRQDPGLGLRLIYFSYDVKMKEKGDIPEGYSVSREKKERFSLILESASTNQTSMYLCASSVSQTNEKLFFGSGTQLSVL.

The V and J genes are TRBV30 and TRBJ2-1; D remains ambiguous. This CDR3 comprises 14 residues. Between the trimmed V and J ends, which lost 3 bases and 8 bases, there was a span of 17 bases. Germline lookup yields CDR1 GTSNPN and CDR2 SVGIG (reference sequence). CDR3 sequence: CAWRREDLNDEQFF. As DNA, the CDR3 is TGTGCCTGGAGAAGGGAAGATCTGAATGATGAGCAGTTCTTC.

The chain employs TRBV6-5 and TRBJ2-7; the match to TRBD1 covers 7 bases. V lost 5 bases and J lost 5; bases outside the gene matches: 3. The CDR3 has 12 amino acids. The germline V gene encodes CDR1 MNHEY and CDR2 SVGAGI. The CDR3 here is CASSDRAHEQYF. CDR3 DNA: TGTGCCAGCAGTGACAGGGCCCACGAGCAGTACTTC.

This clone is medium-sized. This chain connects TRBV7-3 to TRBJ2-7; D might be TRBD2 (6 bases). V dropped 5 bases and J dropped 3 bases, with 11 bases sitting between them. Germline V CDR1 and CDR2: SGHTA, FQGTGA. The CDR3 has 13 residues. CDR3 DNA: TGTGCCAGCAGCCCTGTGGGGGGCTACGAGCAGTACTTC. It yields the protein CASSPVGGYEQYF.

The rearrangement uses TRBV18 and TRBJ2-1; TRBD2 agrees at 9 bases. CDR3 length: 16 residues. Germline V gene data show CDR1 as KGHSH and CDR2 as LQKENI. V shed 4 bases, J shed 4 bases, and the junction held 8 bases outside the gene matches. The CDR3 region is CASSLPLAGTYNEQFF. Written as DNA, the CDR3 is TGTGCCAGCTCACTCCCTCTAGCGGGGACATACAATGAGCAGTTCTTC.

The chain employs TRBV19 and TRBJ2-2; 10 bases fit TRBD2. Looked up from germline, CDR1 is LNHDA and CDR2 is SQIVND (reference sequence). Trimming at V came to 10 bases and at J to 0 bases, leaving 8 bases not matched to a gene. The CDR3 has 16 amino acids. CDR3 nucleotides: TGTGCCACAAGAGCCGGGACTAGCGCGAACACCGGGGAGCTGTTTTTT. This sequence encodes CATRAGTSANTGELFF.

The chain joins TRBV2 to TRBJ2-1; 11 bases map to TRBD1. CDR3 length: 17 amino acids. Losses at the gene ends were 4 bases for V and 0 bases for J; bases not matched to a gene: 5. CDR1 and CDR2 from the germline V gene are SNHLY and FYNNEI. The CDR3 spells CASSGTGGQSSYNEQFF. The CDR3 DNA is TGTGCCAGCAGTGGGACAGGGGGCCAAAGCTCCTACAATGAGCAGTTCTTC.

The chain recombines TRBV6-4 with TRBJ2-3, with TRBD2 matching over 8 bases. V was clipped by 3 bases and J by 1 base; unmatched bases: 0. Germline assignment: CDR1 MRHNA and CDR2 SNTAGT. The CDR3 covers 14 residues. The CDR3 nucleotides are TGTGCCAGCAGTGAGCGGGAGGGCACAGATACGCAGTATTTT. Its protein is CASSEREGTDTQYF.

CDR3 coding DNA: TGTGCCTGGAGTAGCGGGGACGGAAATGAGCAGTTCTTC. Residues: CAWSSGDGNEQFF. This chain joins TRBV30 and TRBJ2-1; 7 bases line up with TRBD2. The trim removed 2 bases at V and 7 bases at J, leaving 5 bases unmatched. Germline CDR1 is GTSNPN and CDR2 is SVGIG (reference sequence). This CDR3 has 13 residues. The full variable domain, rest sourced from reference TRBV30 and TRBJ2-1, is SQTIHQWPATLVQPVGSPLSLECTVEGTSNPNLYWYRQAAGRGLQLLFYSVGIGQISSEVPQNLSASRPQDRQFILSSKKLLLSDSGFYLCAWSSGDGNEQFFGPGTRLTVL.

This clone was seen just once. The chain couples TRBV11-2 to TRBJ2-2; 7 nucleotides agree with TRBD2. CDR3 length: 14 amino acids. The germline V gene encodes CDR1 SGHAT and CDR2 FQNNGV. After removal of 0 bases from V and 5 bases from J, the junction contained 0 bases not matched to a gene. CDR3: CASSLDGRTGELFF. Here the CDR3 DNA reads TGTGCCAGCAGCTTAGACGGGAGGACCGGGGAGCTGTTTTTT.

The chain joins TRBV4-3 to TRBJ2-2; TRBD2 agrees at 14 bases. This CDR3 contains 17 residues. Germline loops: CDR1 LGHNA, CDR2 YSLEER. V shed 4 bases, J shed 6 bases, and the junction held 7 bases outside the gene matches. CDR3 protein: CASSLGLAGVGAGELFF. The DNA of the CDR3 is TGCGCCAGCAGCCTGGGACTAGCGGGAGTCGGGGCCGGGGAGCTGTTTTTT.